One sample yielded the 10 T cell receptor beta chains listed below, sequenced in a study of blood T cell repertoires in COVID-19. Profiled with immunoSEQ multiplex PCR; TCRdb holds only in-frame clones, not every one. The sample records some 250,000 clones, roughly 85% being singletons. Sequencing was carried out using PBMCs or T cells enriched from blood (not recorded which). Source of these receptors: a woman between 45 and 60 years old who had recovered from COVID-19.

The table lists this clone with many counts. The chain carries TRBV27 and TRBJ2-5; 11 bases are a match to TRBD1. V was pared by 2 bases and J by 5 bases, with 10 bases of the junction left unmatched. Germline V gene data show CDR1 as MNHEY and CDR2 as SMNVEV (reference sequence). This CDR3 has 17 residues. CDR3 in amino acids: CASSLAGTGGVEETQYF. The CDR3 nucleotides are TGTGCCAGCAGTTTAGCCGGGACAGGGGGAGTTGAGGAGACCCAGTACTTC.

This clone was seen only once. The chain uses TRBV3-1 (or the pseudogene TRBV3-2) and TRBJ2-5; D gene uncertain. The V gene's germline CDR1 is LGHDT and CDR2 YNNKEL (reference sequence). The ends were cut back, 6 bases at V and 5 bases at J, with 13 bases in the middle. The length of the CDR3 is 13 residues. The CDR3 DNA sequence: TGTGCCAGCAGGCGGCCCGCATCCGAGACCCAGTACTTC. It specifies CASRRPASETQYF.

The rearrangement links TRBV7-9 to TRBJ1-4; D is undetermined. V was shortened by 0 bases and J by 5 bases, with 7 bases between the two germline ends. Germline-derived CDR1 and CDR2 are SEHNR and FQNEAQ (reference sequence). The CDR3 totals 14 residues. As DNA, the CDR3 is TGTGCCAGCAGCTTAGCTACTGAAAATGAAAAACTGTTTTTT. This encodes CASSLATENEKLFF.

The chain links TRBV27 to TRBJ2-1, with TRBD2 matching over 9 bases. CDR3 size: 16 residues. The germline CDR1 and CDR2 sequences are MNHEY and SMNVEV (reference sequence). V dropped 4 bases and J dropped 8; count of bases not matched to a gene: 12. This chain's CDR3 is CASSSSSGDYNYEQFF. The CDR3, as DNA: TGTGCCAGCAGTTCCTCTAGCGGGGACTACAATTATGAGCAGTTCTTC.

The chain uses TRBV28 and TRBJ2-1; possibly TRBD2 for D (5 bases). In germline, CDR1 is MDHEN, CDR2 SYDVKM. Trimming cost V 6 bases and J 9 bases, with 24 bases left between them. The CDR3 runs 16 residues. CDR3 protein: CASSIWELISVSEQFF. CDR3 nucleotides: TGTGCCAGCAGCATCTGGGAGCTGATTTCGGTGAGTGAGCAGTTCTTC.

Note on this clone: One end of the junction fails to match germline, which may point to a read error. The CDR3: CASSPEPDRVAF. CDR3 nucleotides: TGTGCCAGCAGCCCCGAGCCCGACAGGGTCGCATTT. The V gene is TRBV7-9, the J gene TRBJ1-1; 7 nucleotides align to TRBD1. The germline V gene has CDR1 SEHNR and CDR2 FQNEAQ (reference sequence). This CDR3 region has 12 residues.

This clone has more than one count but fewer than ten. The V and J genes are TRBV24-1 and TRBJ2-7; 8 bases line up with TRBD1. Germline CDR1 is KGHDR and CDR2 is SFDVKD. The CDR3 has 15 residues. V lost 4 bases and J lost 4; bases outside the gene matches: 8. For the CDR3, the DNA is TGTGCCACCAGTGACTCGGGACAGGTTAATTACGAGCAGTACTTC. As protein: CATSDSGQVNYEQYF.

The V and J genes are TRBV9 and TRBJ1-1, with 8 bases fitting TRBD1. There are 16 residues in the CDR3. CDR1 and CDR2 from the germline V gene are SGDLS and YYNGEE. The junction had 5 bases not matched to a gene; V was cut back by 0 bases and J by 1 base. DNA for the CDR3: TGTGCCAGCAGCGTAGGTCCACAGGGGGGGAACACTGAAGCTTTCTTT. Translated, it gives CASSVGPQGGNTEAFF.

This clone occurred a few times. The J gene is TRBJ2-5, the V gene TRBV3-1 (or the pseudogene TRBV3-2); 7 positions match TRBD1. CDR1 is LGHDT and CDR2 is YNNKEL in the germline V gene (reference sequence). The trim removed 3 bases at V and 2 bases at J, leaving 6 bases unmatched. The CDR3 runs to 15 residues. The chain's CDR3 is CASSQETGWQETQYF. The CDR3 DNA follows: TGTGCCAGCAGCCAGGAGACAGGGTGGCAAGAGACCCAGTACTTC.

The rearrangement links TRBV3-1 (or the pseudogene TRBV3-2) to TRBJ1-5; 8 bases map to TRBD1. Per germline, CDR1 LGHDT and CDR2 YNNKEL (reference sequence). After removal of 1 base from V and 0 bases from J, the junction contained 11 bases not matched to a gene. CDR3 length: 19 amino acids. CDR3 nucleotides: TGTGCCAGCAGCCAAGGAAGGACAGGGATCGGTTATAGCAATCAGCCCCAGCATTTT. Amino acids: CASSQGRTGIGYSNQPQHF.